The entry that follows covers one T cell receptor beta chain sequence. This clone was seen a single time. What antigen it recognizes has not been identified. Per-base quality was not reported, and no clone a single base away is much larger than it. This specimen comes from a study of shared clonotypes between healthy human individuals (dated by TCRdb to about 2020). A note on the overall study: The cohort comprised a couple of women and three men aged 18 to 49 years. For each donor, three plates each were used for CD4 naive and CD4 memory, two plates were used for CD8 naive, and one plate was used for CD8 memory. To estimate repertoire size and how much clonotype sharing occurs between individuals, the study deeply sequenced the blood TCR repertoires of five healthy adults. Different laboratories and diverse techniques were used to prepare libraries and sequence TCR repertoires, to increase sequencing depth and limit assay-specific biases. Leukapheresis yielded between about 0.94 and 9 billion PBMCs per donor. Study-level results and caveats: When several donors were compared, the shared fraction of clonotypes was about 5% for naive CD4, less than 4% for naive CD8, 2% to 2.5% for memory CD4, and around 0.37% for memory CD8. Rarefaction of sorted-subset datasets indicated incomplete sequencing despite the large sequencing depth. Sampling was restricted to blood, and TCR repertoires in tissues likely differ from the TCR repertoires found in blood. The small number of donors limited the genetic and exposure-history diversity represented. Clonotypes shared by all four sorted-subset donors showed higher generation probabilities than non-shared clonotypes. Naive subsets generally had larger estimated clonotype richness than memory subsets. Pairwise subsampling indicated that sequencing depth was expected to affect the degree of clonotype sharing among donors.

According to the germline V gene, CDR1 reads SGDLS and CDR2 reads YYNGEE. Germline trimming amounts to 0 bases on V and 4 bases on J, with 5 as the count of junction bases outside the gene matches. The CDR3 runs 15 residues from the cysteine to the phenylalanine. The kept DNA is CDR3 alone, 45 bases in frame from the first base. For the CD8 naive samples, CD45RO-negative cells were positively selected for CCR7, yielding a CD45RA+CCR7+ population from which TemRA cells were excluded. Healthy HIV-negative adults with no recently reported acute infections or vaccinations were included as donors. All donors were Caucasian adults living in Nashville, Tennessee, USA. After blood collection by leukapheresis, PBMCs were isolated using Ficoll-Histopaque density gradient centrifugation and then cryopreserved in the vapor phase of liquid nitrogen. Analytical flow cytometry was used to check the purity and quantity of each magnetically sorted T cell population. Genomic DNA was isolated from every sorted fraction and measured by UV absorbance on a Nanodrop 2000c.

TCR CDR3 regions were amplified from genomic DNA by multiplex PCR using the deep immunoSEQ assay. Extracted genomic DNA from each cell subset was spread evenly across all wells of several immunoSEQ 96-well plates, with each plate serving as a replicate. For sorted subsets, around 200 ng genomic DNA, equal to 25,000 to 35,000 T cell genomes, was loaded into each replicate PCR. Purified libraries were measured with a Qubit 3.0 fluorometer, size-checked on a Bioanalyzer 2100, and measured again with the KAPA Library Quantification kit. Each immunoSEQ 96-well plate was sequenced on its own single-read 150-cycle Illumina NextSeq 550 flow cell. Concerning the study's data processing: Because the immunoSEQ output included only junctional sequences and no quality scores, the filtering could not be the same as the filtering used for full-length reads. Sequences were annotated with PyIR, a Python wrapper for IgBLAST v1.9, and V/J genes and CDR3 were assigned using IMGT germline references. Any read was removed if the V/J assignment was weak (E-value above 1e-6), the CDR3 was missing, or the read contained stop codons, out-of-frame junctions, or ambiguous translated residues. V3J clonotypes were defined as sequences sharing the same inferred V gene, J gene, and CDR3 amino acid sequence. To compute the percentage overlap between repertoires, the number of shared unique clonotypes was divided by the size of the smaller repertoire. RTK rarefaction, the Chao1 estimator, and Recon v2.1 estimates of unobserved clonotypes were used to assess repertoire richness. Generation probabilities for all TCRbeta clonotypes obtained by the gDNA method from four donors were computed using OLGA. Here the immuneACCESS table is served through TCRdb, limited to in-frame sequences with V and J called. Missing clones are a known gap in these copies; in checked studies unresolved V genes cover under half, and the rest lacks a known reason. V and J calls and clone size are those listed in that table; D and trimming were worked out from the DNA. Across this sample there are some 630,000 clones, with about 95% seen only once. The ten largest make up about 0.12% of the sample.

The V and J genes are TRBV9 and TRBJ2-5; the central 8 bases match TRBD2. The receptor was isolated from a woman aged 30 to 39 in good health. Sequenced material: naive CD8+ T cells sorted from blood. The cell subset or site label corresponds to: CD45RA+CCR7+. Here the CDR3 is given as CASSVAPGGRETQYF. The sequence in DNA is TGTGCCAGCAGCGTAGCTCCGGGGGGGAGAGAGACCCAGTACTTC.